The sequence of this TCR beta chain was determined in a study of beta chain features in type 1 diabetes (dated by TCRdb to the late 2010s). For the study in its entirety: Mean age, gender distribution, total cell number and subset yield were not different between patients and healthy donors. Across all samples, some 99 million sorted cells were examined, and cell number per subset correlated strongly with RNA yield. The study compared TCRB repertoires of sorted circulating CD4+ T cell subsets between recently diagnosed type 1 diabetes patients and matched healthy donors. Naive and central memory subsets were obtained from all 30 or so donors, but regulatory and stem cell-like memory subsets were isolated from only 8 patients and about eight healthy donors.

Cut back by 3 bases and 6 bases, the V and J ends lie 11 bases apart. According to the germline V gene, CDR1 reads KGHSH and CDR2 reads LQKENI. The CDR3 has 13 amino acids, counting the end cysteine and phenylalanine. This entry keeps only the CDR3 DNA: 39 bases, framed from base 1. A single peripheral blood draw of roughly 0.11 L on average was collected from each donor into heparinised tubes. Using a panel that included CD45RO, CCR7, CD25, CD127, CD95 and CD27, naive, central memory, regulatory and stem cell-like memory CD4+ T cells were sorted on a BD FACSAria II. Every sorted population had a purity above 95%. PBMCs were isolated right away by Lymphoprep density gradient centrifugation and were stained directly, without culture. To minimize batch effects, samples were stained and sorted in pairs, one healthy donor with one patient per experiment. Beyond this particular receptor, the publication reports: HLA sub-analyses involved small numbers of individuals, so any influence of HLA type on TCRB rearrangement remained unresolved. At VDJ recombination sites, type 1 diabetes patients had fewer insertions and more deleted nucleotides, which implies abnormalities in thymic rearrangement. In all four CD4+ subsets, TCRB CDR3 length was moderately but significantly shorter in type 1 diabetes patients. Shorter templates might have been favored by PCR, but patient and control samples were amplified and corrected together, so both groups would have been affected equally by any skew. Sequencing cDNA rather than genomic DNA could over-represent highly expressing activated cells, although activation and CD3 levels did not differ between groups. Naive, central memory and regulatory TCRB repertoires appeared to be more alike among patients than among healthy donors.

All of the isolated RNA was reverse transcribed with the High Capacity cDNA Reverse Transcription Kit, so expressed TCRB transcripts were sequenced. Naive, central memory and regulatory T cell samples underwent deep immunoSEQ sequencing, averaging about 3.57 million total reads per sample. After sorted cells were lysed in RLT buffer, RNA was extracted with DNase-treated RNeasy Micro or Mini kits, with the choice depending on cell number. Each cell subset was processed on its own to prevent cross-contamination, while patient and healthy donor samples were processed together. The immunoSEQ multiplex PCR was used to amplify TCRB sequences from cDNA, generating 87-bp fragments that spanned the CDR3 region. The amplicons were sequenced using the Illumina HiSeq platform. For the original study's pipeline: PCR bias was computationally corrected using synthetic template baselines, reads within Hamming distance 2 were collapsed, and singletons that could not be merged were discarded. By aligning reads against IMGT, V, D and J genes, CDR3 length, and insertions or deletions at six rearrangement sites were assigned. Within each subset, clonotype counts were normalized to sorted cell number, after which true diversity and Gini coefficients were computed with the tcR R package. The overlap coefficient, calculated on TCRB nucleotide sequences, was used to quantify repertoire sharing. As a proxy for the pre-selection repertoire, out-of-frame TCRB sequences from naive cells were analyzed. This immuneACCESS table, as held by TCRdb, lists in-frame sequences with V and J called but not all clones. Of the missing ones, under half trace to an unresolved V gene in checked studies; the others have no known cause. V, J and clone size are taken as reported in that table, and D and trimming were inferred from the DNA itself. Counted in this sample were a few hundred thousand clones; approximately 13% of them appeared once. Of the sample, about 0.034% falls within the top ten clones.

To note about this clone: The antigen this receptor binds is unknown. No base quality information exists; no much larger clone differs at one position.

The specimen was naive CD4+ T cells from blood. What the cell subset or site label conveys for this sample: true naive CD4+ T cells. The chain uses TRBV18 and TRBJ1-2; TRBD1 could be the D gene, as 5 bases match. This clonotype was obtained from a man aged 25-45 years in good health. CDR3 sequence: CASSPRDIDGYTF. The nucleotide sequence reads TGTGCCAGCTCACCCAGGGATATTGATGGCTACACCTTC.